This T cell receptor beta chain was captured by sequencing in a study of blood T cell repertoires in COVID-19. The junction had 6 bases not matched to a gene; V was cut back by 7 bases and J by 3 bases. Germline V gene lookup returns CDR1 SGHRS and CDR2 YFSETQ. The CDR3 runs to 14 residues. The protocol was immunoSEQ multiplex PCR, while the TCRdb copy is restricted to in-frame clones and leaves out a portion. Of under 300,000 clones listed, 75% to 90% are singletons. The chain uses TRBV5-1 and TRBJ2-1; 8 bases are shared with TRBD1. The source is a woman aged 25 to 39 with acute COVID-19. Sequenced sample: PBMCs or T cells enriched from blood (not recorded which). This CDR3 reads CASGGQGFYNEQFF. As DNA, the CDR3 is TGCGCCAGCGGAGGACAGGGATTCTACAATGAGCAGTTCTTC.